The source of this T cell receptor beta chain is a study of blood T cell repertoires in COVID-19. V lost 3 bases and J 2 bases, leaving 11 bases between the germline ends. There are 15 residues in the CDR3. In germline, CDR1 is SGHAT, CDR2 FQNNGV. Here immunoSEQ multiplex PCR was the method, and the copy in TCRdb shows in-frame clones only, minus some. The table lists fewer than 650,000 clones, about 89% of them singletons. The V and J genes are TRBV11-2 and TRBJ2-1; D might be TRBD1 (5 bases). What was sequenced was peripheral blood. This clonotype was obtained from a woman aged 45-65 years with COVID-19, enrolled during active disease. DNA for the CDR3: TGTGCCAGCAGCTTGTTGCCGGACACCTACAATGAGCAGTTCTTC. This translates into CASSLLPDTYNEQFF.